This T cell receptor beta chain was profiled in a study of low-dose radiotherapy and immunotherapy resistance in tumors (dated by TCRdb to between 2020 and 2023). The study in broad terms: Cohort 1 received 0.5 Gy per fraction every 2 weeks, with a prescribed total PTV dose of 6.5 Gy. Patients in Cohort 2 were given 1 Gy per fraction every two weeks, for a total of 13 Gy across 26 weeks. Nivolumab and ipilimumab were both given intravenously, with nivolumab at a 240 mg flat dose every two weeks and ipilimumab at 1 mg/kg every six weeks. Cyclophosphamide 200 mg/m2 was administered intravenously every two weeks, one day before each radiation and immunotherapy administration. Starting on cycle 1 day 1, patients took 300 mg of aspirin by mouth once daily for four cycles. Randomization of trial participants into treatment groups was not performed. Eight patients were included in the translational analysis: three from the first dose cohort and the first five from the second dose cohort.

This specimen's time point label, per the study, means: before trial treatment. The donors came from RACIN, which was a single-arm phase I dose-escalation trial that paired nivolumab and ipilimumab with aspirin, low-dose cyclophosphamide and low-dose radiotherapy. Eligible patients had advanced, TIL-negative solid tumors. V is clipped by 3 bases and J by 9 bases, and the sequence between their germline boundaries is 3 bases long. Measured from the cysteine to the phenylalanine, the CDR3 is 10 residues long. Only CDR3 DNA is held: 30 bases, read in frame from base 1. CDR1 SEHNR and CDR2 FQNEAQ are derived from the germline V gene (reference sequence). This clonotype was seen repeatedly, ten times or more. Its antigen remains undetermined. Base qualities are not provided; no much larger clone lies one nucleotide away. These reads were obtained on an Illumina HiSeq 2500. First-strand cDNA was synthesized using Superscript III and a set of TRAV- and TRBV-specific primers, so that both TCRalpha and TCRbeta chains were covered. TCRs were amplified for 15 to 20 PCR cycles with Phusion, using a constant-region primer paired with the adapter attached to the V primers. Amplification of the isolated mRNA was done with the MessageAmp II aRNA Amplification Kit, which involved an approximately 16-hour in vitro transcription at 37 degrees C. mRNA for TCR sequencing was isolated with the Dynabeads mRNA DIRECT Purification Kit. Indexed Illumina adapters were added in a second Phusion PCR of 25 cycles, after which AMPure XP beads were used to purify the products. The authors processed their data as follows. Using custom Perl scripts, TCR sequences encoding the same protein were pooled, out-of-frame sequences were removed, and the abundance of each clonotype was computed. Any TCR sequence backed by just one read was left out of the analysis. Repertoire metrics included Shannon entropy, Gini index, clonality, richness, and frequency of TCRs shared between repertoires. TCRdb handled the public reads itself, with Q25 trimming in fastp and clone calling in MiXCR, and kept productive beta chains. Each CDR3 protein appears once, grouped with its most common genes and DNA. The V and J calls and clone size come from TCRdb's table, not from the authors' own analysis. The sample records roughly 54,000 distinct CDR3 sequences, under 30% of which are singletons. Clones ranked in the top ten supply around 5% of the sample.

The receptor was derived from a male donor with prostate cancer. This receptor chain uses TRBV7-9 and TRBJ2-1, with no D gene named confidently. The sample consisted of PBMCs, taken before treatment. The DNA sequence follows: TGTGCCAGCAGCTTTCGTGAGCAGTTCTTC. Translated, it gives CASSFREQFF.